These 30 T cell receptor beta chains were all obtained from the same sample, sequenced in a study of control samples from healthy donors and cancer patients. Sequencing was performed with immunoSEQ multiplex PCR; in TCRdb, only in-frame clones are kept and a portion is missing. The table shows around 86,000 clones, with about 90% occurring only once. Sample: PBMCs. The receptors stem from a woman aged 55-75 years with head and neck cancer.

This clone was seen only once. The chain uses TRBV27 and TRBJ2-1; 7 positions agree with TRBD1. V shed 3 bases and J 0 bases; nucleotides not matched to a gene: 2. The CDR3 is made up of 15 amino acids. Germline CDR1 is MNHEY and CDR2 is SMNVEV (reference sequence). The CDR3 DNA is TGTGCCAGCAGTTTCAGGGGGAGCTCCTACAATGAGCAGTTCTTC. Amino acid sequence: CASSFRGSSYNEQFF.

The chain uses TRBV7-9 and TRBJ1-1; D call uncertain. The CDR3 extends over 14 amino acids. The germline V gene encodes CDR1 SEHNR and CDR2 FQNEAQ (reference sequence). V dropped 5 bases and J dropped 3 bases, with 13 bases sitting between them. CDR3 DNA: TGTGCCAGCAGCCCACGGGAAATCGACACTGAAGCTTTCTTT. Amino acid sequence: CASSPREIDTEAFF.

The chain couples TRBV6-2 or TRBV6-3 to TRBJ2-4; D remains ambiguous. The CDR3 is 14 amino acids. Between the trimmed V and J ends, which lost 3 bases and 1 base, there was a span of 7 bases. Germline V gene sequence: CDR1 MNHEY, CDR2 SVGEGT. CDR3 bases: TGTGCCAGCAGTTATCGGGTTGCCAAAAACATTCAGTACTTC. Amino acid sequence: CASSYRVAKNIQYF.

The chain couples TRBV5-5 to TRBJ1-1; D is possibly TRBD1 (5 bases). Germline values: CDR1 SGHKS, CDR2 YYEKEE (reference sequence). CDR3 length: 14 amino acids. Trimming took 2 bases from V and 4 from J, leaving 12 bases between them. The DNA for the CDR3 is TGTGCCAGCAGCTTTGCGGGGGAGAGCACTGAAGCTTTCTTT. Amino acids: CASSFAGESTEAFF.

V and J are TRBV5-4 and TRBJ2-1; TRBD2 might be the D (5 bases). Germline values: CDR1 SGHNT, CDR2 YYREEE (reference sequence). Trimming cost V 3 bases and J 4 bases, with 8 bases left between them. The CDR3 contains 13 residues. In DNA form, the CDR3 reads TGTGCCAGCAGCTCGGACTCTTACAATGAGCAGTTCTTC. Translating it yields CASSSDSYNEQFF. Looking up the rest from reference TRBV5-4 and TRBJ2-1 gives the full variable domain: ETGVTQSPTHLIKTRGQQVTLRCSSQSGHNTVSWYQQALGQGPQFIFQYYREEENGRGNFPPRFSGLQFPNYSSELNVNALELDDSALYLCASSSDSYNEQFFGPGTRLTVL.

This clone came up a few times. The rearrangement uses TRBV5-4 and TRBJ2-7; tentatively, D is TRBD1 or TRBD2 (6 bases each). The CDR3 loop spans 14 amino acids. CDR1 and CDR2 (germline): SGHNT, YYREEE (reference sequence). Trimming took 2 bases from V and 0 from J, leaving 9 bases between them. The CDR3 coding sequence is TGTGCCAGCAGCTTAGGGGGAGGCTCCTACGAGCAGTACTTC. Translating it yields CASSLGGGSYEQYF.

This clone was seen only a few times. The chain employs TRBV7-9 and TRBJ1-2; D is undetermined. V shed 2 bases and J shed 2 bases, with 9 bases lying between them. CDR3 length: 14 amino acids. The V gene's germline CDR1 is SEHNR and CDR2 FQNEAQ (reference sequence). The CDR3 region is CASSLTAQNYGYTF. CDR3 in DNA: TGTGCCAGCAGCTTAACAGCTCAAAACTATGGCTACACCTTC.

This clone was detected once. The chain recombines TRBV28 with TRBJ2-3, with TRBD2 matching 11 bases. The CDR3 sequence is 18 residues long. Germline V lookup: CDR1 MDHEN, CDR2 SYDVKM. The V gene end was trimmed by 5 bases and the J gene end by 4 bases; junction bases not matched to a gene: 14. DNA of the CDR3: TGTGCCAGCAGTACAACTAGCGGGAGAATGGTTGGGGCAGATACGCAGTATTTT. Translation: CASSTTSGRMVGADTQYF.

CDR3 DNA: TGTGCCAGCAGTTTAAGGGCAGGGGGGCACTATGGCTACACCTTC. The encoded protein is CASSLRAGGHYGYTF. The chain carries TRBV27 and TRBJ1-2; TRBD1 aligns across 7 bases. Germline V gene sequence: CDR1 MNHEY, CDR2 SMNVEV (reference sequence). The V segment lost 2 bases and the J segment 3 bases; nucleotides outside the gene matches: 6. This CDR3 is 15 amino acids long.

V usage is TRBV14 and J usage is TRBJ1-2, with D uncertain. Germline CDR1 is SGHDN and CDR2 is FVKESK. The CDR3 covers 15 residues. V dropped 0 bases and J dropped 4 bases, with 12 bases sitting between them. The CDR3 sequence is CASSQERAVGYGYTF. The CDR3 nucleotides are TGTGCCAGCAGCCAAGAACGGGCAGTCGGCTATGGCTACACCTTC.

The chain combines TRBV11-1 with TRBJ2-1, with 8 nucleotides matching TRBD2. The ends lost 3 bases at V and 4 bases at J; junction bases unmatched: 5. The CDR3 contains 15 residues. Germline CDR1 SGHAT, CDR2 FQDESV (reference sequence). This CDR3 reads CASSFTSGDYNEQFF. CDR3 DNA sequence: TGTGCCAGCAGCTTCACTAGCGGAGATTACAATGAGCAGTTCTTC.

The rearrangement joins TRBV7-2 to TRBJ2-7; 8 positions agree with TRBD1. V trimming: 1 base; J trimming: 3 bases; junction bases outside the gene matches: 5. CDR1 is SGHTA and CDR2 is FQGNSA in the germline V gene. The CDR3 spans 15 residues. The CDR3 is CASSLGQGAIYEQYF. CDR3 coding DNA: TGTGCCAGCAGCTTAGGGCAGGGGGCGATCTACGAGCAGTACTTC.

V is TRBV5-1 and J is TRBJ2-5; 7 bases map to TRBD2. Trimming took 4 bases from V and 5 from J; bases not matched to a gene: 8. Germline-derived CDR1 and CDR2 are SGHRS and YFSETQ. This CDR3 spans 14 amino acids. CDR3 region: CASSPLGGGETQYF. The CDR3 bases are TGCGCCAGCAGCCCCCTGGGCGGGGGTGAGACCCAGTACTTC. Drawing the rest from reference TRBV5-1 and TRBJ2-5, the complete variable domain is KAGVTQTPRYLIKTRGQQVTLSCSPISGHRSVSWYQQTPGQGLQFLFEYFSETQRNKGNFPGRFSGRQFSNSRSEMNVSTLELGDSALYLCASSPLGGGETQYFGPGTRLLVL.

The rearrangement uses TRBV28 and TRBJ2-1; 8 positions agree with TRBD2. CDR3 length: 15 residues. Germline V lookup: CDR1 MDHEN, CDR2 SYDVKM. After removal of 10 bases from V and 3 bases from J, the junction contained 11 bases not matched to a gene. CDR3 in DNA: TGTGCCACAATCGATAGCGGGACCCTCTACAATGAGCAGTTCTTC. Its translation is CATIDSGTLYNEQFF. Variable domain in full (rest from reference TRBV28 and TRBJ2-1): DVKVTQSSRYLVKRTGEKVFLECVQDMDHENMFWYRQDPGLGLRLIYFSYDVKMKEKGDIPEGYSVSREKKERFSLILESASTNQTSMYLCATIDSGTLYNEQFFGPGTRLTVL.

The genes are TRBV9 and TRBJ1-2; D unclear. This CDR3 is 13 amino acids long. CDR1 and CDR2 (germline): SGDLS, YYNGEE. The V gene lost 2 bases and the J gene lost 8 bases, with 13 bases spanning the gap. The CDR3 spells CASSVTDGRGYTF. The CDR3 DNA reads as TGTGCCAGCAGCGTCACCGACGGGCGCGGCTACACCTTC.

The V call is TRBV5-1, the J call TRBJ1-2; TRBD1 agrees at 7 bases. CDR1 SGHRS and CDR2 YFSETQ come from the germline V gene. V shed 7 bases and J 8 bases; nucleotides not matched to a gene: 8. CDR3 size: 12 residues. The CDR3 region has the DNA TGCGCCAGCGGGACAGAGGCCTTCGGCTACACCTTC. Its protein product is CASGTEAFGYTF.

This clone has just one count. The J gene is TRBJ2-7, the V gene TRBV5-1; D tentatively fits TRBD1 or TRBD2 (5 bases each). This CDR3 spans 15 amino acids. V was pared by 2 bases and J by 2 bases, with 14 bases between. The germline CDR1 and CDR2 sequences are SGHRS and YFSETQ. DNA for the CDR3: TGCGCCAGCAGCTTCGGGACCGAGGGGCCCTACGAGCAGTACTTC. Its translation: CASSFGTEGPYEQYF.

This chain uses TRBV3-1 (or the pseudogene TRBV3-2) with TRBJ1-1; D unclear. V was clipped by 3 bases and J by 6 bases, with 8 bases between them. The CDR3 consists of 12 residues. Germline CDR1 LGHDT, CDR2 YNNKEL (reference sequence). DNA for the CDR3: TGTGCCAGCAGCCAGGGAATTGCTGAAGCTTTCTTT. Its protein product is CASSQGIAEAFF.

This clone was seen only once. This sequence joins TRBV3-1 (or the pseudogene TRBV3-2) and TRBJ1-2; D remains unclear. V was pared by 6 bases and J by 0 bases, with 11 bases between. Germline values: CDR1 LGHDT, CDR2 YNNKEL (reference sequence). The CDR3 consists of 14 residues. The CDR3 is CASSGGWTNYGYTF. The DNA for the CDR3 is TGTGCCAGCAGTGGAGGGTGGACTAACTATGGCTACACCTTC.

J is TRBJ2-5 and V is TRBV28, with no clear D. The CDR3 covers 12 residues. Germline values: CDR1 MDHEN, CDR2 SYDVKM. CDR3: CSVAGRQETQYF. The CDR3 DNA follows: TGTTCGGTCGCAGGCAGACAAGAGACCCAGTACTTC.

The chain links TRBV6-5 to TRBJ2-2; 7 nucleotides line up with TRBD2. The length of the CDR3 is 16 residues. The trim removed 0 bases at V and 5 bases at J, leaving 6 bases unmatched. Germline values: CDR1 MNHEY, CDR2 SVGAGI. CDR3 bases: TGTGCCAGCAGTTACTCGATTAGTAGCGGGACCGGGGAGCTGTTTTTT. This translates into CASSYSISSGTGELFF.

This chain connects TRBV14 to TRBJ2-1, with 7 bases matching TRBD1. The CDR3 is made up of 15 amino acids. Losses at the gene ends were 3 bases for V and 7 bases for J; bases not matched to a gene: 9. Germline CDR1 reads SGHDN; CDR2 reads FVKESK. The DNA for the CDR3 is TGTGCCAGCAGCCATTGGGGGACAGCTTCTAATGAGCAGTTCTTC. Translation gives CASSHWGTASNEQFF.

The V call is TRBV28, the J call TRBJ2-7; 9 bases fit TRBD2. The CDR3 has 14 residues. Germline CDR1 reads MDHEN; CDR2 reads SYDVKM. V shed 7 bases and J 2 bases; nucleotides not matched to a gene: 6. This chain's CDR3 is CASTSTSGTYEQYF. CDR3 bases: TGTGCCAGCACCTCGACTAGCGGTACCTACGAGCAGTACTTC.

The chain combines TRBV29-1 with TRBJ2-3; TRBD2 matches at 9 bases. Trimming cost V 6 bases and J 0 bases; bases outside gene matches: 4. CDR1 and CDR2 from the germline V gene are SQVTM and ANQGSEA. This CDR3 is built from 14 residues. CDR3 protein: CSVTSGSSTDTQYF. The CDR3 nucleotides read TGCAGCGTCACTAGCGGGTCTAGCACAGATACGCAGTATTTT.

The chain has TRBV9 and TRBJ2-2; the match to TRBD2 covers 11 bases. Germline V CDR1 and CDR2: SGDLS, YYNGEE. The CDR3 extends over 16 amino acids. The V and J ends lost 2 bases and 6 bases, in that order; junction bases with no gene match: 6. CDR3 region: CASSVIAGGQSGELFF. DNA of the CDR3: TGTGCCAGCAGCGTCATAGCGGGAGGGCAGTCCGGGGAGCTGTTTTTT.

This chain uses TRBV10-2 with TRBJ2-7, with D maybe TRBD2 (6 bases). The germline V gene encodes CDR1 WSHSY and CDR2 SAAADI. The CDR3 is made up of 14 amino acids. The ends were cut back, 4 bases at V and 0 bases at J, with 10 bases in the middle. The chain's CDR3 is CASSVDGSSYEQYF. CDR3 nucleotides: TGCGCCAGCAGTGTTGACGGGAGCTCCTACGAGCAGTACTTC.

This sequence joins TRBV27 and TRBJ2-7, with TRBD2 matching over 7 bases. V lost 0 bases and J lost 2; bases outside the gene matches: 1. Looked up from germline, CDR1 is MNHEY and CDR2 is SMNVEV (reference sequence). The CDR3 is 14 residues long. CDR3 amino acids: CASSLSGGTYEQYF. The CDR3 DNA reads as TGTGCCAGCAGTTTATCGGGAGGGACCTACGAGCAGTACTTC.

The gene calls are TRBV9 and TRBJ2-1; 7 nucleotides match TRBD2. J lost 9 bases, V lost 0 bases, and 9 bases had no gene match. CDR1 and CDR2 (germline): SGDLS, YYNGEE. The CDR3 is 15 residues long. The CDR3 nucleotides read TGTGCCAGCAGCGTAGACGGGAGGACCCAAGGTGAGCAGTTCTTC. Protein product: CASSVDGRTQGEQFF.

V is TRBV6-5 and J is TRBJ2-5, with D possibly being TRBD1 (6 bases). Between the trimmed V and J ends, which lost 6 bases and 7 bases, there was a span of 21 bases. There are 15 residues in the CDR3. Germline V lookup: CDR1 MNHEY, CDR2 SVGAGI. CDR3 nucleotides: TGTGCCAGCAGAGCCCTAACAGGGTCGGTCGGGACCCAGTACTTC. Translation: CASRALTGSVGTQYF.

The chain joins TRBV7-3 to TRBJ2-3; the D gene is possibly TRBD2 (6 bases). The CDR3 contains 16 residues. V lost 5 bases and J 3 bases, leaving 18 bases between the germline ends. In germline, CDR1 is SGHTA, CDR2 FQGTGA. The CDR3 is CASSPPGPGGTDTQYF. CDR3 in DNA: TGTGCCAGCAGCCCCCCGGGGCCCGGGGGTACAGATACGCAGTATTTT.